This T cell receptor (beta chain) came from a study of T cell changes during pregnancy in multiple sclerosis. The data were produced by immunoSEQ multiplex PCR, yet TCRdb's version contains in-frame clones alone and is incomplete. This table has about 55,000 clones, 85% to 95% appearing once. Between the trimmed V and J ends, which lost 3 bases and 6 bases, there was a span of 12 bases. The V gene's germline CDR1 is MDHEN and CDR2 SYDVKM. The CDR3 is 14 amino acids. The sequence derives from a female donor with multiple sclerosis, enrolled in a pregnancy study. Source: CD8+ T cells from peripheral blood mononuclear cells, taken in the third trimester of pregnancy. This chain links TRBV28 with TRBJ2-4; possibly TRBD1 for D (5 bases). CDR3 amino acids: CASSFWGELNIQYF. CDR3 nucleotide sequence: TGTGCCAGCAGTTTCTGGGGCGAATTAAACATTCAGTACTTC.